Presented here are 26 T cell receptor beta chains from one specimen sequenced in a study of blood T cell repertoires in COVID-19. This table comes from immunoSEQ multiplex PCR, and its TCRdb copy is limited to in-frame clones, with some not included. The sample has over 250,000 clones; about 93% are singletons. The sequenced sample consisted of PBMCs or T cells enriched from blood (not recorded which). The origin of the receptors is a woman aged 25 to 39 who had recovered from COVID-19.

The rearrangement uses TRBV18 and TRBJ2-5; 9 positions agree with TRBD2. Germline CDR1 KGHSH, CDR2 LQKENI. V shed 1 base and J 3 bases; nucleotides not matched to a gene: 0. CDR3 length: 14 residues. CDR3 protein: CASSPLAGEETQYF. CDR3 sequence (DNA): TGTGCCAGCTCACCACTAGCGGGAGAAGAGACCCAGTACTTC. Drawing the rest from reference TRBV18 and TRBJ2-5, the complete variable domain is NAGVMQNPRHLVRRRGQEARLRCSPMKGHSHVYWYRQLPEEGLKFMVYLQKENIIDESGMPKERFSAEFPKEGPSILRIQQVVRGDSAAYFCASSPLAGEETQYFGPGTRLLVL.

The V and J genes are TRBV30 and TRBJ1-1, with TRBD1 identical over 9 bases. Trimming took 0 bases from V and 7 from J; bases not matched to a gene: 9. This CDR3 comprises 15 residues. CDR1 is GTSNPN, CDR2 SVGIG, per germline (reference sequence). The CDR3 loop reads CAWSVPGQGTYEAFF. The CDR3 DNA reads TGTGCCTGGAGTGTACCGGGACAGGGTACCTATGAAGCTTTCTTT. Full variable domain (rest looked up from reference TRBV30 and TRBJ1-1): SQTIHQWPATLVQPVGSPLSLECTVEGTSNPNLYWYRQAAGRGLQLLFYSVGIGQISSEVPQNLSASRPQDRQFILSSKKLLLSDSGFYLCAWSVPGQGTYEAFFGQGTRLTVV.

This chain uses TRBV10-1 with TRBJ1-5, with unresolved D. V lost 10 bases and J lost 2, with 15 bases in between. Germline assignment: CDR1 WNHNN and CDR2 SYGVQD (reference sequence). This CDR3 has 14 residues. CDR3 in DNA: TGCGCCACCAAAAGGAGGAGAGGCAATCAGCCCCAGCATTTT. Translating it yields CATKRRRGNQPQHF.

The CDR3 nucleotides are TGTGCCATCAGCCCCCGGGACAGAAACTATGGCTACACCTTC. This translates into CAISPRDRNYGYTF. V gene TRBV10-3 combines with J gene TRBJ1-2, with 7 positions matching TRBD1. Germline CDR1 is ENHRY and CDR2 is SYGVKD. Germline trimming cut 6 bases from V and 2 bases from J; bases unmatched to any gene: 6. This CDR3 region has 14 residues.

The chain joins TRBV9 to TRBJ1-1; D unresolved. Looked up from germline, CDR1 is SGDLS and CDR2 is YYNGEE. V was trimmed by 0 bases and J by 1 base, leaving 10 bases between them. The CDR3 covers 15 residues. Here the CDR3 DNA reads TGTGCCAGCAGCGTAGTCGGGAGTGGGAACACTGAAGCTTTCTTT. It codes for CASSVVGSGNTEAFF. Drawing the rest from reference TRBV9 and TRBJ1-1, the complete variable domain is DSGVTQTPKHLITATGQRVTLRCSPRSGDLSVYWYQQSLDQGLQFLIQYYNGEERAKGNILERFSAQQFPDLHSELNLSSLELGDSALYFCASSVVGSGNTEAFFGQGTRLTVV.

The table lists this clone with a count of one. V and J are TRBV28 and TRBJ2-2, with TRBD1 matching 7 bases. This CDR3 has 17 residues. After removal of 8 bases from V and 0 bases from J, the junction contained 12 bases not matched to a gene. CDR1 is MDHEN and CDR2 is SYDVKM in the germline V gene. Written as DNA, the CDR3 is TGTGCCAGCTCAGCGGTGGGACAGTTTTCGAACACCGGGGAGCTGTTTTTT. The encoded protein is CASSAVGQFSNTGELFF.

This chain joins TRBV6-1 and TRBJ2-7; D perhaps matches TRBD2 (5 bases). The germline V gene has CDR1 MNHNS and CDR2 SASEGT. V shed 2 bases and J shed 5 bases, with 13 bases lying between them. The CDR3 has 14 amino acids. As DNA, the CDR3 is TGTGCCAGCAGTGAACGTGGGAGCCCCCACGAGCAGTACTTC. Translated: CASSERGSPHEQYF.

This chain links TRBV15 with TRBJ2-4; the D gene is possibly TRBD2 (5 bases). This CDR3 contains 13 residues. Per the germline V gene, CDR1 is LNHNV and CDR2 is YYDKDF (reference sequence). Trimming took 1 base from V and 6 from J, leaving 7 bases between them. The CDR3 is CATSRVGGNIQYF. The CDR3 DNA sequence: TGTGCCACCAGCAGAGTAGGAGGAAACATTCAGTACTTC.

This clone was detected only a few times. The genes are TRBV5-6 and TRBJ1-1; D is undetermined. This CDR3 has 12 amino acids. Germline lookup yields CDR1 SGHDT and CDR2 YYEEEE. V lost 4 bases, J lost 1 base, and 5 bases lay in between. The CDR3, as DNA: TGTGCCAGCAGCCACAGGAACACTGAAGCTTTCTTT. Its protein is CASSHRNTEAFF.

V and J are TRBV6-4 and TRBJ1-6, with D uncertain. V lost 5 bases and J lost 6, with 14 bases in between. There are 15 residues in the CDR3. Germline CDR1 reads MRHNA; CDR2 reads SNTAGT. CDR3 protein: CASSREDSANSPLHF. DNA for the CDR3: TGTGCCAGCAGTAGGGAGGACTCTGCTAATTCACCCCTCCACTTT.

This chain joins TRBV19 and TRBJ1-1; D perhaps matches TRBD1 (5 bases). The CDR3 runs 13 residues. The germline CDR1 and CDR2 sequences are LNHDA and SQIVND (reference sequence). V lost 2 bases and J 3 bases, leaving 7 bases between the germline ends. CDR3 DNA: TGTGCCAGTAGTATATCAGGGTACACTGAAGCTTTCTTT. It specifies CASSISGYTEAFF.

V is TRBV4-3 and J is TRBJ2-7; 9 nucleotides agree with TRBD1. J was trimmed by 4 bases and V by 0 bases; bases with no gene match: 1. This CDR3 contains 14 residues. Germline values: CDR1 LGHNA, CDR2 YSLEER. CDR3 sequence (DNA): TGCGCCAGCAGCCAAGAGGGGACAGGGTACGAGCAGTACTTC. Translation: CASSQEGTGYEQYF.

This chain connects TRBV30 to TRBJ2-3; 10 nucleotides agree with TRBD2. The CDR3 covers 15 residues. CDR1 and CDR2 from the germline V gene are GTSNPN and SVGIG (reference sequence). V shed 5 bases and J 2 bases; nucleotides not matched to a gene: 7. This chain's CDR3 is CAWGAGGGNTDTQYF. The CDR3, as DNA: TGTGCCTGGGGAGCGGGAGGGGGAAACACAGATACGCAGTATTTT.

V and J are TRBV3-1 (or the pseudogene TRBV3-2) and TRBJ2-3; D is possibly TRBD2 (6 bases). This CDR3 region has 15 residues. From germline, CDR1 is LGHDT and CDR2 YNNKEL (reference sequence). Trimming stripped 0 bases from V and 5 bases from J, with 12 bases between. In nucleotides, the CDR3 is TGTGCCAGCAGCCAAGATGGTGGGGGAGGAGATACGCAGTATTTT. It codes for CASSQDGGGGDTQYF.

The CDR3 DNA sequence: TGTGCCAGCAGCTCCGGGGCCGCAGGGGATGGAGACACTGAAGCTTTCTTT. It translates to CASSSGAAGDGDTEAFF. This chain joins TRBV11-3 and TRBJ1-1, with D possibly TRBD1 on 6 matching bases. The ends were cut back, 4 bases at V and 3 bases at J, with 21 bases in the middle. In germline, CDR1 is SGHNT, CDR2 YENEEA. The CDR3 runs 17 residues.

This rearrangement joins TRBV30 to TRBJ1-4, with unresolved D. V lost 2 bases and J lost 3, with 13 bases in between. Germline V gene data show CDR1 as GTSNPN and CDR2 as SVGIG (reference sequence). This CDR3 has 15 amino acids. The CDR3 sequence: CAWSKATGANEKLFF. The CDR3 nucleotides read TGTGCCTGGAGTAAGGCGACCGGGGCTAATGAAAAACTGTTTTTT.

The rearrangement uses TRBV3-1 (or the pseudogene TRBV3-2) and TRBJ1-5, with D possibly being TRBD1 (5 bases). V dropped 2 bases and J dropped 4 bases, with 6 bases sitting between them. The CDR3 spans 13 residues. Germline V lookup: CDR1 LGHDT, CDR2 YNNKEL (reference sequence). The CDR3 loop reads CASSQQGNQPQHF. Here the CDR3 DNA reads TGTGCCAGCAGCCAACAGGGAAATCAGCCCCAGCATTTT.

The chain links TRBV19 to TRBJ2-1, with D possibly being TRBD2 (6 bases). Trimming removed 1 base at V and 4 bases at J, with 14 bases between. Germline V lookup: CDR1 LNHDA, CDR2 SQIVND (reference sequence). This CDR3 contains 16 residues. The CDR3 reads CASSIGRSSVYNEQFF. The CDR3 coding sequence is TGTGCCAGTAGTATAGGACGATCTAGCGTGTACAATGAGCAGTTCTTC.

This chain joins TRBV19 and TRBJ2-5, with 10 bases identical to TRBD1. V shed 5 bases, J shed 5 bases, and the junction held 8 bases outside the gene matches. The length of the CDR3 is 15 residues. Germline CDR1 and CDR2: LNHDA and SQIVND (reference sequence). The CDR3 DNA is TGTGCCAGTAGTCCTGGGGACAGGGGAAGGGAGACCCAGTACTTC. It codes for CASSPGDRGRETQYF.

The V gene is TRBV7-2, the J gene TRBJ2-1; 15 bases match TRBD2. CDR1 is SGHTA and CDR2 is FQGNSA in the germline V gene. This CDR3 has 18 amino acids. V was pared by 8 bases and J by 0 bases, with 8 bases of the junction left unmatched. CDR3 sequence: CASAGTSGRPSSYNEQFF. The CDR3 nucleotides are TGTGCCAGCGCAGGGACTAGCGGGAGGCCGAGCTCCTACAATGAGCAGTTCTTC.

The CDR3 DNA sequence: TGTGCCAGTACCACCCCGTGGGGCCACCTCCACGAGCAGTACTTC. Translating gives CASTTPWGHLHEQYF. This sequence joins TRBV19 and TRBJ2-7; tentative D call: TRBD1 (5 bases). The CDR3 has 15 residues. V was pared by 7 bases and J by 5 bases, with 21 bases between. CDR1 is LNHDA, CDR2 SQIVND, per germline (reference sequence).

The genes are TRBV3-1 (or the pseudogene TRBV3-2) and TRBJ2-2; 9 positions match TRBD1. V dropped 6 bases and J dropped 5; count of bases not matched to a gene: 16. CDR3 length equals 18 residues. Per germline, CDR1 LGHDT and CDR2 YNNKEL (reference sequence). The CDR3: CASRHTPGTGITTGELFF. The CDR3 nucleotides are TGTGCCAGCAGACACACTCCCGGGACAGGGATTACTACCGGGGAGCTGTTTTTT.

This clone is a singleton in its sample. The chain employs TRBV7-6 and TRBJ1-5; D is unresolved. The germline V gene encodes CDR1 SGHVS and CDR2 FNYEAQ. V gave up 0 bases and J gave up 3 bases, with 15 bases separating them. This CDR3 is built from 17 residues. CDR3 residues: CASSLAPPGRVNQPQHF. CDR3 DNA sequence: TGTGCCAGCAGCTTAGCCCCTCCGGGGAGGGTCAATCAGCCCCAGCATTTT. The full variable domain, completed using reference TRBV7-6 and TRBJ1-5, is GAGVSQSPRYKVTKRGQDVALRCDPISGHVSLYWYRQALGQGPEFLTYFNYEAQQDKSGLPNDRFSAERPEGSISTLTIQRTEQRDSAMYRCASSLAPPGRVNQPQHFGDGTRLSIL.

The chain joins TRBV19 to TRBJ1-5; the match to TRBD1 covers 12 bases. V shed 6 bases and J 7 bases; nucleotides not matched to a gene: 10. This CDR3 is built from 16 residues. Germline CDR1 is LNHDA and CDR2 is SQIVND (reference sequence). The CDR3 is CASRTRDRGQGQPQHF. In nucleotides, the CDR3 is TGTGCCAGTAGAACTAGGGACAGGGGGCAAGGACAGCCCCAGCATTTT.

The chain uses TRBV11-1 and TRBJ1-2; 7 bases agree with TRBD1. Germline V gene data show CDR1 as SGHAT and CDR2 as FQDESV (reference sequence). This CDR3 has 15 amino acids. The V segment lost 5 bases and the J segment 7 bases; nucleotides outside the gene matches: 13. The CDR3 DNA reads TGTGCCAGCAGCCTCCAGGGGGGCCTAACAGCTGGCTACACCTTC. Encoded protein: CASSLQGGLTAGYTF.

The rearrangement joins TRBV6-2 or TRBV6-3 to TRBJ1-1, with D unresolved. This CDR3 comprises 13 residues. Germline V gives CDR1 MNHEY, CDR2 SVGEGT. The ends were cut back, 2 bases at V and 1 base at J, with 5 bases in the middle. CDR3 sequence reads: CASSYPRNTEAFF. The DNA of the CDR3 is TGTGCCAGCAGTTACCCTAGGAACACTGAAGCTTTCTTT.